Only a few counts were recorded for the clone carrying this T cell receptor (beta chain). Profiling relied on immunoSEQ multiplex PCR, and the TCRdb table lists in-frame clones only, not all of them. The table includes tens of thousands of clones, 70% to 90% detected once. The data were obtained in a study of OX40 agonist ivuxolimab in advanced cancers. Germline V gives CDR1 SEHNR, CDR2 FQNEAQ (reference sequence). This CDR3 comprises 12 residues. With 4 bases removed from V and 0 bases from J, the gap between germline ends came to 4 bases. This receptor was identified in an adult with an advanced solid tumor such as melanoma, head and neck, liver or kidney cancer. Specimen: CD4+ or CD8+ T cells sorted from blood, collected in a trial of the OX40 agonist ivuxolimab. The chain combines TRBV7-9 with TRBJ2-7; D remains unclear. The CDR3 sequence is CASSWGSYEQYF. The CDR3, as DNA: TGTGCCAGCAGCTGGGGCTCCTACGAGCAGTACTTC.